The clone carrying this T cell receptor beta chain was detected only once. The data derive from a study of blood T cell repertoires in COVID-19. In the authors' methods: Using reference gene primer amplification, nucleated cell counts were estimated. The table came from immunoSEQ multiplex PCR; TCRdb's copy has only in-frame clones and leaves some out. D and trimming come from the DNA, and the V and J calls and clone size come from that table. The sample lists 200,000 to 250,000 clones, about 87% occurring once. This CDR3 has 15 amino acids. With 6 bases removed from V and 1 base from J, the gap between germline ends came to 16 bases. Germline loops: CDR1 MDHEN, CDR2 SYDVKM.

Sequencing was performed on PBMCs or T cells enriched from blood (not recorded which). This TCR derives from a woman under 40 who had been exposed to COVID-19. V and J are TRBV28 and TRBJ2-7; D is possibly TRBD2 (6 bases). CDR3 in amino acids: CASRTPWGGSYEQYF. In nucleotides, the CDR3 is TGTGCCAGCAGAACCCCCTGGGGAGGATCCTACGAGCAGTACTTC. Based on the CDR3 plus reference TRBV28 and TRBJ2-7, the full variable domain is DVKVTQSSRYLVKRTGEKVFLECVQDMDHENMFWYRQDPGLGLRLIYFSYDVKMKEKGDIPEGYSVSREKKERFSLILESASTNQTSMYLCASRTPWGGSYEQYFGPGTRLTVT.